This TCR beta chain was identified during a study of CD8+ T cells in alopecia areata. Study-level points and caveats: For lesional scalp, especially alopecia totalis/universalis, clonality was higher than in normal scalp.

Germline CDR1 and CDR2: SGHRS and YFSETQ. Trimming took off 4 bases at V and 8 bases at J, with 18 bases between the two ends. This CDR3 contains 15 residues. Sequencing used cDNA as its template, made by extracting RNA and reverse transcribing it. The table came from immunoSEQ multiplex PCR; TCRdb's copy has only in-frame clones and leaves some out. Found here are over 150,000 clones, about three fifths of them singletons; the top ten hold roughly an eighth. As to this clone: What it recognizes is unknown.

Treatment defined: oral pan-JAK inhibitor, 5-10 mg twice daily. The chain is built from TRBV5-1 and TRBJ2-2; D gene ambiguous. This sequence was found in a human donor with alopecia areata. This sample comprised CD8+ T cells sorted from blood, obtained at week 24, from a patient treated with tofacitinib. CDR3 nucleotide sequence: TGCGCCAGCAGCCTGGATTCAACTCTCACGGGGGAGCTGTTTTTT. It is translated as CASSLDSTLTGELFF. Full variable domain (outside the CDR3, taken from reference TRBV5-1 and TRBJ2-2): KAGVTQTPRYLIKTRGQQVTLSCSPISGHRSVSWYQQTPGQGLQFLFEYFSETQRNKGNFPGRFSGRQFSNSRSEMNVSTLELGDSALYLCASSLDSTLTGELFFGEGSRLTVL.